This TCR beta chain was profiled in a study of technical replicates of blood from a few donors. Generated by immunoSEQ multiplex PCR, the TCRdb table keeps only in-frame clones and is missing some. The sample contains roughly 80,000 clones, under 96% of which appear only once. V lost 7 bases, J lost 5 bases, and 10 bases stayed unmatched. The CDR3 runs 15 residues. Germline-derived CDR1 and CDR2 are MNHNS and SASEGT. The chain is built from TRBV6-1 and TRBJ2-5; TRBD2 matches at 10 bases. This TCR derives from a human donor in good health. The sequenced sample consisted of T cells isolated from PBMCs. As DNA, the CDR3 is TGTGCCAGCACCGAGGGGCTAGCGGGAGTGGAGACCCAGTACTTC. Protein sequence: CASTEGLAGVETQYF.